The 25 T cell receptor beta chains presented below share a single source sample, sequenced in a study of CD8+CD57+ T cells in acquired aplastic anemia. Genomic DNA, serving as template, underwent TCR beta VDJ and CDR3 profiling. Using its own MiXCR run on the reads, TCRdb lists one record per CDR3 protein. The sample contains about 160,000 distinct CDR3 sequences, approximately 40% of which appear only once. The sequencing input was sorted CD4+, CD8+, or CD8+CD57+ T cells (not recorded which) from PBMCs. Every receptor here comes from a human donor in good health.

This clonotype was recorded at least ten times. The V and J genes are TRBV20-1 and TRBJ2-7; tentatively, D is TRBD1 (6 bases). CDR1 DFQATT and CDR2 SNEGSKA come from the germline V gene (reference sequence). The CDR3 loop spans 15 amino acids. Between the trimmed V and J ends, which lost 0 bases and 1 base, there was a span of 13 bases. CDR3 protein: CSAREKTGLSYEQYF. DNA of the CDR3: TGCAGTGCTAGAGAGAAAACAGGGTTATCCTACGAGCAGTACTTC.

Of note for this clonotype: A single base separates this from a much larger clone, so it may be a read error. This rearrangement joins TRBV9 to TRBJ2-7; D gene ambiguous. This CDR3 is built from 13 residues. Trimming took 8 bases from V and 5 from J, leaving 17 bases between them. Germline CDR1 SGDLS, CDR2 YYNGEE. DNA for the CDR3: TGTGCCAGAAAAACCGTGCCAAGGGACGAGCAGTACTTC. Translated: CARKTVPRDEQYF. Drawing the rest from reference TRBV9 and TRBJ2-7, the complete variable domain is DSGVTQTPKHLITATGQRVTLRCSPRSGDLSVYWYQQSLDQGLQFLIQYYNGEERAKGNILERFSAQQFPDLHSELNLSSLELGDSALYFCARKTVPRDEQYFGPGTRLTVT.

This clonotype was observed a few times. The chain links TRBV25-1 to TRBJ2-7, with no clear D. Germline lookup yields CDR1 MGHDK and CDR2 SYGVNS. The V end lost 6 bases, the J end lost 2 bases, and 5 bases lay between the germline ends. The CDR3 length is 11 residues. CDR3 DNA sequence: TGTGCCAGCAGGCTGACCTACGAGCAGTACTTC. As protein: CASRLTYEQYF.

This clonotype was found many times. The chain employs TRBV12-3 or TRBV12-4 and TRBJ2-7; the D is unclear. Trimming removed 4 bases from V and 5 bases from J, with 15 bases in between. CDR3 length: 14 residues. The CDR3 nucleotides read TGTGCCAGCAGTTCGACGGTCTTACTCCACGAGCAGTACTTC. It translates to CASSSTVLLHEQYF.

As concerns this clonotype: Given a much more abundant clone one base away, this may be a read error. The V and J genes are TRBV9 and TRBJ2-3; TRBD2 aligns across 9 bases. The germline V gene encodes CDR1 SGDLS and CDR2 YYNGEE. This CDR3 is 17 amino acids long. The V and J ends lost 6 bases and 3 bases, in that order; junction bases with no gene match: 14. The CDR3: CASNASRWLAGTDTQYF. CDR3 coding DNA: TGTGCCAGCAACGCCTCTCGATGGCTAGCGGGGACAGATACGCAGTATTTT.

This clonotype was observed a handful of times. The V and J genes are TRBV5-5 and TRBJ2-1, with 7 bases fitting TRBD1. Germline CDR1 and CDR2: SGHKS and YYEKEE (reference sequence). The CDR3 has 15 amino acids. The trim removed 4 bases at V and 9 bases at J, leaving 13 bases unmatched. CDR3 coding DNA: TGTGCCAGCAGCGAGGGGGCCCACAGCTTCGGTGAGCAGTTCTTC. It codes for CASSEGAHSFGEQFF. The variable domain in full, completed from reference TRBV5-5 and TRBJ2-1, reads DAGVTQSPTHLIKTRGQQVTLRCSPISGHKSVSWYQQVLGQGPQFIFQYYEKEERGRGNFPDRFSARQFPNYSSELNVNALLLGDSALYLCASSEGAHSFGEQFFGPGTRLTVL.

V is TRBV10-3 and J is TRBJ1-6; TRBD1 agrees at 9 bases. The V segment lost 5 bases and the J segment 8 bases; nucleotides outside the gene matches: 7. Germline CDR1 reads ENHRY; CDR2 reads SYGVKD. CDR3 length: 15 amino acids. The CDR3 spells CAISSPGQGDSPLHF. The CDR3, as DNA: TGTGCCATCAGTTCACCGGGACAGGGTGATTCACCCCTCCACTTT.

A note on this clonotype: This clone may be a read error of a much larger clone one base away. The rearrangement links TRBV6-5 to TRBJ2-5; D is perhaps TRBD1 (6 bases). CDR3 length: 13 amino acids. Germline V gene data show CDR1 as MNHEY and CDR2 as SVGAGI. CDR3 DNA: TGTGCCAGCAGTTACGGGGGCCAAGAGACCCAGTGCTTC. It codes for CASSYGGQETQCF.

The rearrangement links TRBV19 to TRBJ2-3, with 7 bases fitting TRBD2. The V gene end was trimmed by 6 bases and the J gene end by 0 bases; junction bases not matched to a gene: 9. There are 16 residues in the CDR3. The germline V gene encodes CDR1 LNHDA and CDR2 SQIVND (reference sequence). As DNA, the CDR3 is TGTGCCAGTAGGCTACTTAGCGGGCCTAGCACAGATACGCAGTATTTT. Translated: CASRLLSGPSTDTQYF.

At least ten counts were recorded for this clonotype. The rearrangement uses TRBV20-1 and TRBJ1-5; a possible D gene is TRBD1 (6 bases). Germline CDR1 DFQATT, CDR2 SNEGSKA (reference sequence). The CDR3 spans 16 residues. The V gene lost 1 base and the J gene lost 4 bases, with 17 bases spanning the gap. The CDR3 DNA reads TGCAGTGCTAGAGTTGGGGGGGCCGGGAAGAATCAGCCCCAGCATTTT. This translates into CSARVGGAGKNQPQHF.

Comment on this clonotype: A much more abundant neighbour one base away suggests this may be a read error. The chain combines TRBV6-1 with TRBJ2-1; perhaps TRBD2 as D (7 bases). Germline CDR1 reads MNHNS; CDR2 reads SASEGT. V lost 7 bases and J lost 10, with 26 bases in between. This CDR3 is built from 16 residues. The CDR3 region is CASIHGGRLTPYEQFF. CDR3 nucleotide sequence: TGTGCCAGCATCCACGGGGGGCGGCTAACCCCCTACGAGCAGTTCTTC.

This clonotype was recorded a few times. The rearrangement links TRBV15 to TRBJ1-5; 7 positions agree with TRBD1. The CDR3 has 15 residues. The V and J ends lost 5 bases and 6 bases, in that order; junction bases with no gene match: 10. The germline gives CDR1 LNHNV, CDR2 YYDKDF (reference sequence). DNA for the CDR3: TGTGCCACCAGCGTTGACAGGGTAAACTCTCAGCCCCAGCATTTT. This codes for CATSVDRVNSQPQHF.

There are many counts of this clonotype. The J gene is TRBJ1-2, the V gene TRBV29-1; 9 bases align to TRBD1. Germline V gene lookup returns CDR1 SQVTM and CDR2 ANQGSEA. V was pared by 4 bases and J by 5 bases, with 11 bases of the junction left unmatched. The CDR3 extends over 15 amino acids. The CDR3 loop reads CSVAQGQGKTYGYTF. CDR3 nucleotides: TGCAGCGTTGCGCAGGGACAGGGCAAAACTTATGGCTACACCTTC.

The chain combines TRBV19 with TRBJ2-3; a possible D gene is TRBD2 (7 bases). The CDR3 spans 14 residues. Germline V lookup: CDR1 LNHDA, CDR2 SQIVND (reference sequence). Trimming stripped 4 bases from V and 5 bases from J, with 13 bases between. The CDR3 DNA follows: TGTGCCAGTAGTAGGGCGGGGGCCGAAGATACGCAGTATTTT. It yields the protein CASSRAGAEDTQYF.

This clonotype was picked up many times. The chain recombines TRBV20-1 with TRBJ2-2, with no clear D. Germline assignment: CDR1 DFQATT and CDR2 SNEGSKA (reference sequence). The CDR3 is made up of 12 amino acids. V lost 5 bases and J 5 bases, leaving 9 bases between the germline ends. The CDR3 bases are TGCAGTGCTTCAGTCGGGACCGGGGAGCTGTTTTTT. Translated: CSASVGTGELFF.

This clonotype was counted ten times or more. The chain is built from TRBV7-3 and TRBJ1-2; 7 bases are shared with TRBD1. V shed 2 bases and J 6 bases; nucleotides not matched to a gene: 6. This CDR3 is built from 14 residues. Germline V gives CDR1 SGHTA, CDR2 FQGTGA. The CDR3 loop is CASSLGVRGNGYTF. The CDR3 bases are TGTGCCAGCAGCTTAGGGGTCAGGGGGAATGGCTACACCTTC.

The chain is built from TRBV7-8 and TRBJ1-5, with D maybe TRBD1 (5 bases). The CDR3 spans 14 residues. Trimming pared 1 base from V and 6 bases from J, leaving 10 bases between. Germline V lookup: CDR1 SGHVS, CDR2 FQNEAQ. The CDR3 region is CASSLGQSGQPQHF. The CDR3 DNA follows: TGTGCCAGCAGCTTAGGACAGAGCGGTCAGCCCCAGCATTTT.

This clonotype was recorded at least ten times. The gene calls are TRBV5-1 and TRBJ1-6; no definite D call. Germline CDR1 SGHRS, CDR2 YFSETQ. V shed 0 bases and J shed 1 base, with 5 bases lying between them. The CDR3 extends over 15 amino acids. The CDR3 region has the DNA TGCGCCAGCAGCTTGGAGGGTTCCTATAATTCACCCCTCCACTTT. Translating gives CASSLEGSYNSPLHF.

V and J are TRBV3-1 and TRBJ2-7; D is perhaps TRBD2 (5 bases). Germline V gene sequence: CDR1 LGHDT, CDR2 YNNKEL (reference sequence). V was cut by 3 bases and J by 2 bases, with 8 bases left in between. The CDR3 extends over 13 amino acids. CDR3 in DNA: TGTGCCAGCAGCCAGGACTGGGCCTACGAGCAGTACTTC. Translated: CASSQDWAYEQYF.

There are many counts of this clonotype. The V and J genes are TRBV5-6 and TRBJ1-2; TRBD1 matches at 8 bases. The CDR3 extends over 15 amino acids. Trimming removed 2 bases from V and 7 bases from J; junction bases left unmatched: 10. Looked up from germline, CDR1 is SGHDT and CDR2 is YYEEEE. For the CDR3, the DNA is TGTGCCAGCAGCTTTGAGCTACAGGGGGGTGGTGGCTACACCTTC. Its protein is CASSFELQGGGGYTF.

This chain uses TRBV24-1 with TRBJ1-2; weak D call: TRBD1 (6 bases). The germline V gene encodes CDR1 KGHDR and CDR2 SFDVKD. The length of the CDR3 is 16 residues. V was clipped by 2 bases and J by 4 bases, with 16 bases between them. CDR3 DNA: TGTGCCACCAGTGATTCGGGGACATCGGTCAGCTATGGCTACACCTTC. Its protein product is CATSDSGTSVSYGYTF.

This clonotype came up a few times. The chain employs TRBV25-1 and TRBJ2-5; D is possibly TRBD2 (7 bases). V lost 0 bases to trimming and J lost 5 bases, with 10 bases between them. Germline V gene data show CDR1 as MGHDK and CDR2 as SYGVNS. This CDR3 comprises 14 residues. The CDR3 DNA reads TGTGCCAGCAGTGAATATGAGGGGGGGGAGACCCAGTACTTC. Translation: CASSEYEGGETQYF.

This clonotype was seen repeatedly, ten times or more. The CDR3 loop reads CASRRGLDVQETQYF. As DNA, the CDR3 is TGCGCCAGCCGGCGGGGACTAGATGTCCAAGAGACCCAGTACTTC. V gene TRBV5-1 combines with J gene TRBJ2-5, with 8 bases matching TRBD2. Trimming cost V 7 bases and J 1 base; bases outside gene matches: 9. Germline V gene lookup returns CDR1 SGHRS and CDR2 YFSETQ. The CDR3 runs to 15 residues.

The chain is built from TRBV6-1 and TRBJ2-3; 7 bases are shared with TRBD2. Germline V gives CDR1 MNHNS, CDR2 SASEGT. The V segment lost 6 bases and the J segment 2 bases; nucleotides outside the gene matches: 2. The CDR3 is made up of 13 amino acids. The CDR3 protein is CASSLAVTDTQYF. CDR3 in DNA: TGTGCCAGCAGCCTAGCGGTCACAGATACGCAGTATTTT.

As regards this clonotype: At one end the junction does not follow the germline gene, possibly because of a read error. The J gene is TRBJ2-5, the V gene TRBV2; 9 positions agree with TRBD2. CDR3 length: 13 amino acids. Per the germline V gene, CDR1 is SNHLY and CDR2 is FYNNEI. The CDR3 loop is CAYKAGGLETQYF. As DNA, the CDR3 is TGCGCTTATAAGGCGGGAGGGCTTGAGACCCAGTACTTC.